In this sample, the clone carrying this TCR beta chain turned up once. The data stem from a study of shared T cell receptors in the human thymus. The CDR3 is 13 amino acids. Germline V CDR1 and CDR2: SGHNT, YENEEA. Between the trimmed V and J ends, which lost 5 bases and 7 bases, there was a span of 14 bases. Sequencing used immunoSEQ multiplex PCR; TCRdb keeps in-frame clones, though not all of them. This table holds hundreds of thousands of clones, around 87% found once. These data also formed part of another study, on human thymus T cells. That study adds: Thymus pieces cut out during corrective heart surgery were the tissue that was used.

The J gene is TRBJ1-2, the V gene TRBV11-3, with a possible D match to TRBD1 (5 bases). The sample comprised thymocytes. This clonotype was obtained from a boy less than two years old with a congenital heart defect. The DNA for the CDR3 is TGTGCCAGCAGCCCCGACAGAACTGCTGGCTACACCTTC. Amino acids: CASSPDRTAGYTF.